The present T cell receptor (beta chain) was sequenced within a study of neurological immune-mediated disorders. This CDR3 is built from 16 residues. One entry per CDR3 protein, called by TCRdb with MiXCR from the 5' RACE reads. The sample has some 28,000 distinct CDR3 sequences, approximately 20% seen once; the top ten hold approximately 30%. Sequencing used CD4+ T cells from blood. The chain has TRBV12-2 and TRBJ1-5; whether TRBD1, the table's D call, matches the DNA was not checked. TRBV12-2 is recorded as a pseudogene. The TCR originated in a man aged 50 to 60 with HTLV-1-associated myelopathy (HAM/TSP). The chain's CDR3 is CASRLGTSHRNQPQHF. The CDR3 coding sequence is TGTGCAAGTCGCTTGGGGACATCCCATCGCAATCAGCCCCAGCATTTT.